Below, 9 T cell receptor beta chains from the same sample are listed, as sequenced in a study of metastatic and nonmetastatic thyroid tumors (dated by TCRdb to 2020 to 2021). Library generation was performed with PCR. The sequencer listed for this sample is Illumina HiSeq 4000. Through fastp at Q25 and MiXCR, TCRdb rebuilt clones from the public reads, retaining in-frame beta chains. This sample lists tens of thousands of clones; 24% were detected once. Roughly 3.2% of the sample rests with the top ten. None of the patients had been given any treatment before thyroid surgery. The sample taken for sequencing was blood. These receptors were taken from a male donor with papillary thyroid cancer or a benign thyroid nodule (not recorded which). Some clones in this sample may be carry-over from other donors' samples.

This clone was counted at least ten times. The gene calls are TRBV2 and TRBJ1-2; D remains ambiguous. CDR1 is SNHLY and CDR2 is FYNNEI in the germline V gene. CDR3 length: 14 amino acids. V was trimmed by 4 bases and J by 5 bases, leaving 14 bases between them. The CDR3: CASSGVGGKYGYTF. CDR3 DNA sequence: TGTGCCAGCAGTGGTGTCGGCGGGAAATATGGCTACACCTTC. Complete variable domain (other parts from reference TRBV2 and TRBJ1-2): EPEVTQTPSHQVTQMGQEVILRCVPISNHLYFYWYRQILGQKVEFLVSFYNNEISEKSEIFDDQFSVERPDGSNFTLKIRSTKLEDSAMYFCASSGVGGKYGYTFGSGTRLTVV.

As for this clone: A much larger clone differs from this one at a single base, so this may be a read error. CDR3 sequence (DNA): TGTGCCAGCAGTGACAACGGGCTAGCGTCTAGCACAGATACGCAGTATTTT. This codes for CASSDNGLASSTDTQYF. The chain has TRBV2 and TRBJ2-3; D may be TRBD2 (6 bases). Germline values: CDR1 SNHLY, CDR2 FYNNEI. V lost 3 bases to trimming and J lost 0 bases, with 16 bases between them. CDR3 length: 17 amino acids.

This clone was seen at least ten times. The V and J genes are TRBV11-2 and TRBJ2-2; 9 bases match TRBD2. This CDR3 is 17 amino acids long. V was pared by 0 bases and J by 5 bases, with 7 bases of the junction left unmatched. Germline CDR1 and CDR2: SGHAT and FQNNGV. This chain's CDR3 is CASSLDLTSGWTGELFF. CDR3 nucleotides: TGTGCCAGCAGCTTAGATCTTACTAGCGGGTGGACCGGGGAGCTGTTTTTT.

This clone is deemed medium-sized (0.01 to 0.1%). The chain is built from TRBV3-1 and TRBJ1-5; perhaps TRBD1 as D (6 bases). There are 15 residues in the CDR3. Trimming stripped 4 bases from V and 4 bases from J, with 14 bases between. Germline CDR1 is LGHDT and CDR2 is YNNKEL (reference sequence). The CDR3 is CASSPSGDGNQPQHF. CDR3 DNA sequence: TGTGCCAGCAGCCCTTCAGGGGATGGGAATCAGCCCCAGCATTTT.

V usage is TRBV11-2 and J usage is TRBJ1-1; TRBD1 aligns across 11 bases. The germline CDR1 and CDR2 sequences are SGHAT and FQNNGV. This CDR3 is built from 16 residues. The trim removed 5 bases at V and 2 bases at J, leaving 7 bases unmatched. CDR3 amino acids: CASSAGTGGFNTEAFF. The CDR3 DNA follows: TGTGCCAGCAGCGCCGGGACAGGGGGGTTCAACACTGAAGCTTTCTTT.

This clone was seen ten or more times. This chain links TRBV20-1 with TRBJ1-1; D is unclear. The CDR3 covers 14 residues. From germline, CDR1 is DFQATT and CDR2 SNEGSKA (reference sequence). Deletions cut 5 bases from V and 4 bases from J, with 17 bases between. The CDR3 nucleotides read TGCAGTGCTGGGAGTGAGGAGGGAGGCACTGAAGCTTTCTTT. This sequence encodes CSAGSEEGGTEAFF.

Many counts were recorded for this clone. The CDR3 here is CASSDPTSGGTDTQYF. CDR3 coding DNA: TGTGCCAGCAGCGACCCGACTAGCGGGGGCACAGATACGCAGTATTTT. This sequence joins TRBV9 and TRBJ2-3; 11 bases are shared with TRBD2. Germline V lookup: CDR1 SGDLS, CDR2 YYNGEE. This CDR3 has 16 amino acids. The V and J ends lost 3 bases and 1 base, in that order; junction bases with no gene match: 4.

This clone was observed many times. The CDR3 is CSARGVAGTNSPLHF. DNA of the CDR3: TGCAGTGCTAGAGGCGTAGCAGGGACAAATTCACCCCTCCACTTT. The chain has TRBV20-1 and TRBJ1-6; possible D gene TRBD1, 6 bases. This CDR3 region has 15 residues. V lost 1 base and J lost 7, with 14 bases in between. The germline V gene has CDR1 DFQATT and CDR2 SNEGSKA (reference sequence).

This clone showed up many times. A much larger clone sits a single nucleotide away, making a read error possible. The rearrangement links TRBV6-2 or TRBV6-3 to TRBJ1-3; tentatively, D is TRBD1 (5 bases). Trimming pared 7 bases from V and 2 bases from J, leaving 9 bases between. Germline V gene sequence: CDR1 MNHEY, CDR2 SVGEGT. The CDR3 contains 13 residues. Written as DNA, the CDR3 is TGTGCCAGCAATTGGGACCCTGGAAACACCATATATTTT. Translating gives CASNWDPGNTIYF.